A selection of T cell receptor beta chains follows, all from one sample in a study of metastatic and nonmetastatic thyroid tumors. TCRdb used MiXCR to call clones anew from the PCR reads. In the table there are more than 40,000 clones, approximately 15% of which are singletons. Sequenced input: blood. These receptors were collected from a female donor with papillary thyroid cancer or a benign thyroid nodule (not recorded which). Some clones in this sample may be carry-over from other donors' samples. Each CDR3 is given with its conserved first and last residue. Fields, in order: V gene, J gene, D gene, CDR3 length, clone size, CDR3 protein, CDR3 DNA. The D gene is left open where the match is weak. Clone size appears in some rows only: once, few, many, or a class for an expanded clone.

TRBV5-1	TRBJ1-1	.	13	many	CASSFGGNTEAFF	TGCGCCAGCAGCTTCGGGGGGAACACTGAAGCTTTCTTT
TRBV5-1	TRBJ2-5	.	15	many	CASSLEREYQETQYF	TGCGCCAGCAGCTTGGAGAGGGAGTACCAAGAGACCCAGTACTTC
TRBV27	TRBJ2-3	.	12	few	CASSHHTDTQYF	TGTGCCAGCAGTCACCACACAGATACGCAGTATTTT
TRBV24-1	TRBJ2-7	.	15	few	CATSDHGREVEEQYF	TGTGCCACCAGTGATCATGGCAGGGAAGTAGAAGAGCAGTACTTC
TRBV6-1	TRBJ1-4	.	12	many	CASRWSGEKLFF	TGTGCCAGCAGGTGGTCTGGTGAAAAACTGTTTTTT
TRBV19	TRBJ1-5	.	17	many	CASSTQSWTDSNQPQHF	TGTGCCAGTAGTACCCAATCGTGGACAGATAGCAATCAGCCCCAGCATTTT
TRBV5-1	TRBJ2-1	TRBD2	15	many	CASSLAPSGSNEQFF	TGCGCCAGCAGCTTGGCGCCTAGCGGGAGCAATGAGCAGTTCTTC
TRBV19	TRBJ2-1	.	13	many	CASSLGSNNEQFF	TGTGCCAGTAGCCTAGGATCGAACAATGAGCAGTTCTTC
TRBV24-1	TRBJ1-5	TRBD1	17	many	CATSEGPLTGGEQPQHF	TGTGCCACCAGTGAGGGACCCCTGACAGGGGGCGAGCAGCCCCAGCATTTT
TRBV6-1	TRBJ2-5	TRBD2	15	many	CASSEGTSWGETQYF	TGTGCCAGCAGTGAAGGGACTAGCTGGGGTGAGACCCAGTACTTC
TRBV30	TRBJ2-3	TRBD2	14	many	CAWKGLVITDTQYF	TGTGCCTGGAAGGGACTAGTCATCACAGATACGCAGTATTTT
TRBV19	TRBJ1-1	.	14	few	CASSIEGLRTEAFF	TGTGCCAGTAGTATAGAGGGGTTGAGGACTGAAGCTTTCTTT
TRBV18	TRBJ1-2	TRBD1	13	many	CASSTGGDYGYTF	TGTGCCAGCTCGACAGGGGGAGACTATGGCTACACCTTC
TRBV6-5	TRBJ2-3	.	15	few	CASSSDRSVSDTQYF	TGTGCCAGCAGTTCTGACAGGTCGGTGAGTGATACGCAGTATTTT
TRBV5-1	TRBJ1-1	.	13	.	CASSRRANTEAFF	TGCGCCAGCAGCCGACGGGCGAACACTGAAGCTTTCTTT
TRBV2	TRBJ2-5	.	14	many	CASTTTGVTTTQYF	TGTGCCAGCACAACGACAGGAGTTACGACGACCCAGTACTTC
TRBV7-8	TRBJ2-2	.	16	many	CASSLDTGPSTGELFF	TGTGCCAGCAGCTTAGATACAGGGCCGAGCACCGGGGAGCTGTTTTTT
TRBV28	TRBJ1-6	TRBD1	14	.	CASSFDRGGSPLHF	TGTGCCAGCAGTTTCGACAGGGGTGGGTCACCCCTCCACTTT
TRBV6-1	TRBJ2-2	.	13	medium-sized	CASSEASAGELFF	TGTGCCAGCAGTGAAGCGTCAGCCGGGGAGCTGTTTTTT
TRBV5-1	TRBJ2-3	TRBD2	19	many	CASSLSRGRTSGNIDTQYF	TGCGCCAGCAGCTTAAGTAGGGGAAGGACTAGCGGGAATATAGATACGCAGTATTTT
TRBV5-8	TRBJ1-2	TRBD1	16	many	CASSLDSGGPLAGYTF	TGTGCCAGCAGCTTGGATTCAGGGGGCCCTTTGGCTGGCTACACCTTC
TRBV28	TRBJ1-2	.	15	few	CASSSRAVLNYGYAF	TGTGCCAGCAGTTCCCGGGCGGTACTCAACTATGGCTACGCCTTC
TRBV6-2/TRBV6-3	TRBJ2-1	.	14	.	CASSIGGFVNEQFF	TGTGCCAGCAGTATTGGGGGGTTTGTGAATGAGCAGTTCTTC
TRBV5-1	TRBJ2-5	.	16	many	CASSEAAQSLQETQYF	TGCGCCAGCAGCGAGGCCGCGCAGAGCTTACAAGAGACCCAGTACTTC
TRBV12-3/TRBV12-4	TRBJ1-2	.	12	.	CASSAGDHGYTF	TGTGCCAGCAGTGCTGGGGACCATGGCTACACCTTC
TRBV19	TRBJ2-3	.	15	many	CASSMGYSVADTQYF	TGTGCCAGTAGTATGGGCTATTCGGTCGCAGATACGCAGTATTTT
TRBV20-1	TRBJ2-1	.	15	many	CSARPNPTPDNEQFF	TGCAGTGCTCGACCAAACCCGACTCCCGACAATGAGCAGTTCTTC
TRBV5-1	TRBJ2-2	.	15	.	CASSLAGWETGELFF	TGCGCCAGCAGCTTGGCGGGCTGGGAAACCGGGGAGCTGTTTTTT
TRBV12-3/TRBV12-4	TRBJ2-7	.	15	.	CASSWDTAQGYEQYF	TGTGCCAGTAGCTGGGACACAGCCCAAGGCTACGAGCAGTACTTC
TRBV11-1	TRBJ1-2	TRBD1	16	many	CASSLAGTGPNYGYTF	TGTGCCAGCAGCTTAGCGGGGACAGGGCCTAACTATGGCTACACCTTC
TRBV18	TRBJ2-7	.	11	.	CASSPEHQQYF	TGTGCCAGCTCCCCTGAGCACCAGCAGTACTTC
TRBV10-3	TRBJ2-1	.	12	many	CAITAGNNEQFF	TGTGCCATCACCGCGGGGAACAATGAGCAGTTCTTC
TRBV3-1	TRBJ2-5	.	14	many	CASSQGRRGETQYF	TGTGCCAGCAGCCAAGGACGGAGAGGGGAGACCCAGTACTTC
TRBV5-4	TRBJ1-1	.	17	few	CASSLTGWGGLNTEAFF	TGTGCCAGCAGTTTAACAGGGTGGGGGGGATTGAACACTGAAGCTTTCTTT
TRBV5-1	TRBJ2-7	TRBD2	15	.	CASSFLAGVSYEKYF	TGCGCAAGCAGCTTCCTAGCGGGGGTTTCCTACGAGAAGTACTTC
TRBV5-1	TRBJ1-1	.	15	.	CASSLLGAGNTEAFF	TGCGCCAGCAGCTTGTTGGGGGCTGGGAACACTGAAGCTTTCTTT
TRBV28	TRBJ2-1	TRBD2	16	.	CASSFSSGGSYNEQFF	TGTGCCAGCAGTTTCTCTAGCGGGGGCTCCTACAATGAGCAGTTCTTC
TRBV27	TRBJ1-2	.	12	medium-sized	CASRQGSYGYTF	TGTGCCAGCAGGCAGGGCTCCTATGGCTACACCTTC
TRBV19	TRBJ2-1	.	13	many	CASSIQDYNEQFF	TGTGCCAGTAGTATACAGGATTACAATGAGCAGTTCTTC
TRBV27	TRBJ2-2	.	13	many	CASRPGVPGELFF	TGTGCCAGTCGTCCAGGGGTCCCCGGGGAGCTGTTTTTT
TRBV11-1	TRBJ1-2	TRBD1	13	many	CASSRGQGGGYTF	TGTGCCAGCAGCCGAGGACAGGGAGGTGGCTACACCTTC
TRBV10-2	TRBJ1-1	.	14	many	CASNPTDMNTEAFF	TGCGCCAGCAATCCGACAGACATGAACACTGAAGCTTTCTTT
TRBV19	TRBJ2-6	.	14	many	CASSTGSGANVLTF	TGTGCCAGTAGTACAGGGTCCGGGGCCAACGTCCTGACTTTC
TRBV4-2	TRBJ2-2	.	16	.	CASSQLGLRDAGELLF	TGTGCCAGCAGCCAGCTTGGCCTTCGTGACGCCGGGGAGCTGCTTTTT
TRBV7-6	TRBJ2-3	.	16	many	CASSLAVAALGDTQYF	TGTGCCAGCAGCTTAGCGGTAGCGGCCCTAGGGGATACGCAGTATTTT
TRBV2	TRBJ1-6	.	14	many	CASREGRFNPPLHF	TGTGCCAGCAGAGAGGGACGTTTCAACCCACCCCTCCACTTT
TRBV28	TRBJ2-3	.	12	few	CVSTGFTDTQCF	TGTGTCAGCACCGGCTTCACAGATACGCAGTGTTTT
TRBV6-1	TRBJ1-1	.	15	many	CASSGRTAWNTEAFF	TGTGCCAGCAGTGGAAGGACAGCTTGGAACACTGAAGCTTTCTTT
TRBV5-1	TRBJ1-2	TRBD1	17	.	CASSSPDRANLLAGYTF	TGCGCCAGCAGCTCCCCTGACAGGGCGAACTTGTTGGCCGGCTACACCTTC
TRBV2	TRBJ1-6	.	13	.	CASSLTVDSPLHF	TGTGCCAGCAGTTTGACAGTCGACTCACCCCTCCACTTT
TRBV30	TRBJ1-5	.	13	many	CAWSPDGNQPQHF	TGTGCCTGGAGTCCAGACGGCAATCAGCCCCAGCATTTT
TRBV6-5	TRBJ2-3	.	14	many	CASSYSQGADTQYF	TGTGCCAGCAGTTACTCACAGGGCGCGGATACGCAGTATTTT
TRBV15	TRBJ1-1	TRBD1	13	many	CATSSDRDTEAFF	TGTGCCACCAGCAGTGACAGGGACACTGAAGCTTTCTTT